This TCR beta chain was profiled in a study of T cells in Graves' hyperthyroidism and ophthalmopathy. This clonotype appeared a single time. This CDR3 region has 12 residues. Germline V lookup: CDR1 SQVTM, CDR2 ANQGSEA. The ends were cut back, 4 bases at V and 8 bases at J, with 14 bases in the middle. TCR beta CDR3 region amplification was performed from RNA transcripts. The HTBI primer set was used in a first-round RT-PCR of the TCR CDR3. Each CDR3 protein is one row after TCRdb ran MiXCR on the multiplex PCR reads. The sample lists fewer than 750,000 distinct CDR3 sequences; under 60% were seen once.

The specimen sequenced was peripheral blood or thyroid tissue (not recorded which). This clonotype was obtained from a woman under 30 with Graves' hyperthyroidism. The chain employs TRBV29-1 and TRBJ1-2; tentatively, D is TRBD1 (5 bases). CDR3 region: CSVVGPHVGYTF. In DNA, the CDR3 is TGCAGCGTTGTGGGGCCGCATGTGGGCTACACCTTC.